The rows below give T cell receptor beta chains drawn from one sample of a study of T-cell memory formation after mild COVID-19. TCRdb itself ran the 5' RACE reads through MiXCR, one entry per CDR3 protein. This sample has a few hundred thousand distinct CDR3 sequences, with approximately 19% found just once. The specimen was PBMCs or a T cell subset sorted from them (not recorded which). The receptors shown here come from a man between 18 and 35 years old who had mild COVID-19 (a few samples of this study predate the infection). Cell type and time point are not known. Each CDR3 is given with its conserved first and last residue. A D gene is named only where the DNA matches it firmly. Where a row states a size, it is once, few, many or the class of an expanded clone; other rows omit it.

CASSITAGGGTEAFF TGTGCCAGCAGCATAACCGCAGGGGGGGGCACTGAAGCTTTCTTT TRBJ1-1 TRBV7-9 TRBD1 NA
CASSSEAADTQYF TGTGCCAGCAGCTCCGAAGCGGCAGATACGCAGTATTTT TRBJ2-3 TRBV7-3 NA NA
CASSLGQVASGNTIYF TGTGCCAGCAGCTTAGGACAGGTTGCGTCTGGAAACACCATATATTTT TRBJ1-3 TRBV7-2 NA NA
CASRPGQSRGPLHF TGTGCCAGCAGGCCCGGACAGTCACGGGGACCCCTCCACTTT TRBJ1-6 TRBV28 NA NA
CAWSVASNYGYTF TGTGCCTGGAGTGTTGCCTCGAACTATGGCTACACCTTC TRBJ1-2 TRBV30 NA few
CAWSQLTGYEQYF TGTGCCTGGAGTCAACTGACGGGCTACGAGCAGTACTTC TRBJ2-7 TRBV30 NA few
CASSVELAAPLDEQYF TGTGCCAGCAGCGTAGAACTAGCGGCCCCCCTAGACGAGCAGTACTTC TRBJ2-7 TRBV9 TRBD2 NA
CASSLHRQALSNSPLHF TGTGCCAGCAGCTTACACCGACAGGCCCTATCCAATTCACCCCTCCACTTT TRBJ1-6 TRBV7-2 NA NA
CASQADESNSPLHF TGTGCCAGCCAGGCGGACGAATCCAATTCACCCCTCCACTTT TRBJ1-6 TRBV2 NA NA
CSARERGQETQYF TGCAGTGCTAGGGAGCGGGGCCAAGAGACCCAGTACTTC TRBJ2-5 TRBV20-1 TRBD2 NA
CASSPHKMELNTEAFF TGTGCCAGCTCACCCCATAAGATGGAACTGAACACTGAAGCTTTCTTT TRBJ1-1 TRBV18 NA few
CASRPKRGAQETQYF TGTGCCAGCAGACCGAAGCGGGGGGCCCAAGAGACCCAGTACTTC TRBJ2-5 TRBV7-9 TRBD2 few
CSVVVGGFEQYF TGCAGCGTCGTCGTCGGGGGATTCGAGCAGTACTTC TRBJ2-7 TRBV29-1 NA NA
CASPRFKPGQGVVSTDTQYF TGCGCCAGCCCACGCTTTAAACCGGGACAGGGAGTAGTCAGCACAGATACGCAGTATTTT TRBJ2-3 TRBV10-2 TRBD1 medium-sized
CASSIIGAGDTGELFF TGTGCCAGTAGTATAATTGGAGCGGGGGACACCGGGGAGCTGTTTTTT TRBJ2-2 TRBV19 TRBD2 NA
CASSPVQGASQPQHF TGTGCCAGCAGTCCCGTACAGGGGGCGTCTCAGCCCCAGCATTTT TRBJ1-5 TRBV12-3/TRBV12-4 TRBD1 NA
CASSLVGTTFAGYTF TGTGCCAGCAGCTTAGTCGGGACAACGTTTGCGGGCTACACCTTC TRBJ1-2 TRBV7-2 NA few
CASSGPGVYGYTF TGTGCCAGCAGCGGCCCAGGAGTTTATGGCTACACCTTC TRBJ1-2 TRBV14 NA NA
CASSQVSGYEQYF TGTGCCAGCAGCCAAGTATCCGGATACGAGCAGTACTTC TRBJ2-7 TRBV3-1 NA NA
CASSYSGMGTEAFF TGTGCCAGCAGTTACTCCGGGATGGGCACTGAAGCTTTCTTT TRBJ1-1 TRBV6-5 NA NA
CASSPTWTGNTEAFF TGTGCCAGCAGCCCAACCTGGACAGGGAACACTGAAGCTTTCTTT TRBJ1-1 TRBV3-1 TRBD1 few
CASSIGTNTEAFF TGTGCCAGTAGTATCGGGACGAACACTGAAGCTTTCTTT TRBJ1-1 TRBV19 NA few
CASSQANRDPYEQYF TGTGCCAGCAGCCAAGCCAACAGGGACCCCTACGAGCAGTACTTC TRBJ2-7 TRBV3-1 NA few
CASRATGFMNTEAFF TGTGCCAGCAGGGCGACAGGGTTCATGAACACTGAAGCTTTCTTT TRBJ1-1 TRBV11-2 TRBD1 few
CAWTRGGSGTEAFF TGTGCCTGGACCCGAGGGGGTTCGGGCACTGAAGCTTTCTTT TRBJ1-1 TRBV30 NA once
CASSLTLAGQGGELFF TGTGCCAGCAGCTTAACGTTGGCAGGGCAAGGCGGGGAGCTGTTTTTT TRBJ2-2 TRBV7-3 NA few
CASSPGGANTGELFF TGTGCCAGCAGCCCGGGGGGGGCCAACACCGGGGAGCTGTTTTTT TRBJ2-2 TRBV5-4 TRBD2 few
CASSPLRVPNEKLFF TGTGCCAGCTCACCACTCAGGGTGCCTAATGAAAAACTGTTTTTT TRBJ1-4 TRBV18 NA few
CSASTGQETQYF TGCAGCGCTTCGACCGGACAAGAGACCCAGTACTTC TRBJ2-5 TRBV29-1 NA few
CASSLGPTHEQYF TGTGCCAGCAGCTTAGGGCCTACTCACGAGCAGTACTTC TRBJ2-7 TRBV7-6 NA few
CSVEVTASTDTQYF TGCAGCGTTGAAGTAACGGCTAGCACAGATACGCAGTATTTT TRBJ2-3 TRBV29-1 NA few
CASSFREHSPLHF TGTGCCAGCAGTTTCAGGGAACATTCACCCCTCCACTTT TRBJ1-6 TRBV6-2/TRBV6-3 NA NA
CAAAKGVEETQYF TGTGCCGCCGCTAAGGGGGTTGAAGAGACCCAGTACTTC TRBJ2-5 TRBV10-3 NA NA
CASSPLPLDRGLTGDYGYTF TGTGCCAGCAGTCCACTCCCCCTCGACAGGGGATTAACGGGGGACTATGGCTACACCTTC TRBJ1-2 TRBV12-3/TRBV12-4 TRBD1 NA
CASSLETGGSPLHF TGTGCCAGCAGCTTAGAGACAGGGGGATCACCCCTCCACTTT TRBJ1-6 TRBV11-2 TRBD1 NA
CASSSVQGGSGTQYF TGCGCCAGCAGCTCGGTTCAGGGAGGATCTGGGACCCAGTACTTC TRBJ2-5 TRBV5-1 NA NA
CASSPWTEQETQYF TGTGCCAGCAGCCCCTGGACAGAACAAGAGACCCAGTACTTC TRBJ2-5 TRBV12-3/TRBV12-4 NA NA
CASSQDIRGADQETQYF TGCGCCAGCAGCCAAGATATCAGGGGCGCGGACCAAGAGACCCAGTACTTC TRBJ2-5 TRBV4-1 NA few
CASSWGTGLISYEQYF TGTGCCAGCAGTTGGGGGACAGGACTCATCTCCTACGAGCAGTACTTC TRBJ2-7 TRBV6-6 TRBD1 NA
CSARHMSVEAFF TGCAGTGCTAGACATATGAGTGTGGAAGCTTTCTTT TRBJ1-1 TRBV20-1 NA few
CASRRPGHGGNTIYF TGTGCCAGCCGAAGACCGGGACACGGTGGAAACACCATATATTTT TRBJ1-3 TRBV6-2/TRBV6-3 NA NA
CASSPSAGGSTDTQYF TGTGCCAGCAGCCCCTCCGCGGGGGGCTCCACAGATACGCAGTATTTT TRBJ2-3 TRBV7-6 TRBD2 few
CASSPGQGATDTQYF TGTGCCAGCAGTCCAGGACAGGGGGCTACAGATACGCAGTATTTT TRBJ2-3 TRBV6-2/TRBV6-3 TRBD1 few
CASSALRDRVVAKWGYTF TGTGCCAGCAGTGCTTTGAGGGACAGGGTTGTCGCCAAGTGGGGCTACACCTTC TRBJ1-2 TRBV27 TRBD1 few
CASSKPTSSDRTNYGYTF TGTGCCAGCAGCAAACCCACCTCTAGTGACAGAACTAACTATGGCTACACCTTC TRBJ1-2 TRBV7-2 NA NA
CASSPGDWGLANYEQYF TGTGCCAGCAGCCCAGGAGACTGGGGACTAGCGAACTACGAGCAGTACTTC TRBJ2-7 TRBV13 TRBD2 NA
CASSDQGVGSADTQYF TGCGCCAGCAGCGACCAGGGAGTTGGGTCCGCAGATACGCAGTATTTT TRBJ2-3 TRBV5-1 NA many
CASSQDLGSGPVDWGYTF TGCGCCAGCAGCCAAGATTTGGGGTCGGGTCCGGTTGATTGGGGCTACACCTTC TRBJ1-2 TRBV4-3 NA NA
CSVERDSTDTQYF TGCAGCGTTGAACGGGACAGCACAGATACGCAGTATTTT TRBJ2-3 TRBV29-1 NA NA
CSVRDRGYEQYF TGCAGCGTGCGGGACAGGGGATACGAGCAGTACTTC TRBJ2-7 TRBV29-1 TRBD1 NA
CASSLGQRGADTQYF TGCGCCAGCAGCTTGGGACAGAGGGGAGCAGATACGCAGTATTTT TRBJ2-3 TRBV5-1 NA NA
CASSESTPYEQYF TGTGCCAGCAGTGAAAGTACCCCCTACGAGCAGTACTTC TRBJ2-7 TRBV2 NA few
CASSYQGWGNIQYF TGTGCCAGCAGTTACCAGGGTTGGGGAAACATTCAGTACTTC TRBJ2-4 TRBV6-6 NA few
CSVGLGVTETEAFF TGCAGCGTTGGTTTAGGGGTTACCGAGACTGAAGCTTTCTTT TRBJ1-1 TRBV29-1 NA few
CASSLSRVRQETQYF TGTGCCAGCAGTTTGAGCAGGGTCAGGCAAGAGACCCAGTACTTC TRBJ2-5 TRBV6-5 NA few
CASSFPRTRPSAGQETQYF TGTGCCAGCAGTTTCCCCAGGACCAGGCCAAGCGCAGGTCAAGAGACCCAGTACTTC TRBJ2-5 TRBV28 NA NA
CSARMGHRDTEAFF TGCAGTGCGCGAATGGGGCACAGGGACACTGAAGCTTTCTTT TRBJ1-1 TRBV20-1 NA many